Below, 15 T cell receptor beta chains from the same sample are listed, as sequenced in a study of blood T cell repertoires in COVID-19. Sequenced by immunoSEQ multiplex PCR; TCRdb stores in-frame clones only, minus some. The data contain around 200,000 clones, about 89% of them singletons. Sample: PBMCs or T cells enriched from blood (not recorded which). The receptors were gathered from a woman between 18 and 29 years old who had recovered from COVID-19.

The chain's CDR3 is CASSLVDRVFGNTIYF. The CDR3 nucleotides are TGTGCCAGCAGCTTAGTTGACAGGGTGTTCGGAAACACCATATATTTT. The chain recombines TRBV7-9 with TRBJ1-3, with TRBD1 matching 7 bases. The CDR3 has 16 amino acids. The J segment lost 4 bases and the V segment lost 1 base, leaving 7 bases of the junction unmatched. The germline gives CDR1 SEHNR, CDR2 FQNEAQ (reference sequence). The variable domain in full, completed from reference TRBV7-9 and TRBJ1-3, reads DTGVSQNPRHKITKRGQNVTFRCDPISEHNRLYWYRQTLGQGPEFLTYFQNEAQLEKSRLLSDRFSAERPKGSFSTLEIQRTEQGDSAMYLCASSLVDRVFGNTIYFGEGSWLTVV.

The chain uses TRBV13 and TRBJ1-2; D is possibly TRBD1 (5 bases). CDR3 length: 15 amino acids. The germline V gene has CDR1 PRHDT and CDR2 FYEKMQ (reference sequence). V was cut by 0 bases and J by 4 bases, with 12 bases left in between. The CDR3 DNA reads TGTGCCAGCAGCTTAGGGGCAGGGAGGCCCTATGGCTACACCTTC. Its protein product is CASSLGAGRPYGYTF.

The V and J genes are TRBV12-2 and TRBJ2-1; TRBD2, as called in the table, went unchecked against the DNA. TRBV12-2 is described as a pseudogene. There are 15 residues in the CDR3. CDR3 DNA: TGTGCAAGTCGCTTAGCGGGACTAGCTAAATGTGAGCAGTTCTTC. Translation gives CASRLAGLAKCEQFF.

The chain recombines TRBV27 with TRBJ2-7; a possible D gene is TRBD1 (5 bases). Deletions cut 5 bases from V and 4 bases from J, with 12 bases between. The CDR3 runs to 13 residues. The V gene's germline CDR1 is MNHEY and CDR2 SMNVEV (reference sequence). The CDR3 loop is CASSPQGRYEQYF. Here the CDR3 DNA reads TGTGCCAGCAGTCCTCAGGGAAGGTACGAGCAGTACTTC.

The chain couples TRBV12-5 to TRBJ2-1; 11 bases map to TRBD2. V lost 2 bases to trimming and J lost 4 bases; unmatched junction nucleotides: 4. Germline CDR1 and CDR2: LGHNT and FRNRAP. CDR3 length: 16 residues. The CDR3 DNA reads TGTGCTAGTGGTTTGAGCGGGACTAGCGGTTACAATGAGCAGTTCTTC. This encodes CASGLSGTSGYNEQFF. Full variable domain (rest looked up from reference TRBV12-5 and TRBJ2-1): DARVTQTPRHKVTEMGQEVTMRCQPILGHNTVFWYRQTMMQGLELLAYFRNRAPLDDSGMPKDRFSAEMPDATLATLKIQPSEPRDSAVYFCASGLSGTSGYNEQFFGPGTRLTVL.

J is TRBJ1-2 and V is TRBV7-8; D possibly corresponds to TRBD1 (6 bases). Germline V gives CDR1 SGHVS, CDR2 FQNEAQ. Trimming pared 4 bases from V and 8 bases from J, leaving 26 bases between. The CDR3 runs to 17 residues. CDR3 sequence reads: CASSSPGTRNLIGGYTF. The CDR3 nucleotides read TGTGCCAGCAGCTCGCCCGGGACACGGAACCTAATCGGGGGCTACACCTTC.

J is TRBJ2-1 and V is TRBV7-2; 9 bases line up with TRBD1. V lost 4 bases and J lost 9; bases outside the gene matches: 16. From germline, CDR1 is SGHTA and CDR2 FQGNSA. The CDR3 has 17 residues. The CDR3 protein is CASSSSFGTGSVSEQFF. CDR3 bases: TGTGCCAGCAGCTCCTCCTTCGGGACAGGGTCGGTTAGTGAGCAGTTCTTC.

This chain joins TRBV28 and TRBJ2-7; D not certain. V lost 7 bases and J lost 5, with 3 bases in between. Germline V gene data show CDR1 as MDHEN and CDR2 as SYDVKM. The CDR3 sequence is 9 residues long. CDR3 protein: CASINEQYF. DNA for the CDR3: TGTGCCAGCATAAACGAGCAGTACTTC.

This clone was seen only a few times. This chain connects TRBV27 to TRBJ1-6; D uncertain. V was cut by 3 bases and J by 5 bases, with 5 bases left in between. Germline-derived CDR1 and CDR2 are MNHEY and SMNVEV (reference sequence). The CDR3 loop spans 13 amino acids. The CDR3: CASSFGDNSPLHF. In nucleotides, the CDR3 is TGTGCCAGCAGTTTCGGGGATAATTCACCCCTCCACTTT.

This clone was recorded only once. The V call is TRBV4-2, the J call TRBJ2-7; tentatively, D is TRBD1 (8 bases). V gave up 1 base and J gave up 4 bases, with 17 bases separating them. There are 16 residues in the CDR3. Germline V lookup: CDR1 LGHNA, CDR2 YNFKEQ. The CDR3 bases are TGTGCCAGCAGCCAAGGGCGGGGGACAGGAACGTACGAGCAGTACTTC. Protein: CASSQGRGTGTYEQYF.

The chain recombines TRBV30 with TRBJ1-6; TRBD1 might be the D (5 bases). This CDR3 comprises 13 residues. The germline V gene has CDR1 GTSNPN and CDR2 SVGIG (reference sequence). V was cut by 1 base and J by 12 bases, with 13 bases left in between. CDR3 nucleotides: TGTGCCTGGAGTGGGGGGACTTCTCTACCCCTCCACTTT. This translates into CAWSGGTSLPLHF.

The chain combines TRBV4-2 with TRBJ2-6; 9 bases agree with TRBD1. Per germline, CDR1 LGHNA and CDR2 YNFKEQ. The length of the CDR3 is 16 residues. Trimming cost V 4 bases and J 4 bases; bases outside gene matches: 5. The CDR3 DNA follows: TGTGCCAGCAGCCTGGGACAGGGCTCGGGGGCCAACGTCCTGACTTTC. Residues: CASSLGQGSGANVLTF.

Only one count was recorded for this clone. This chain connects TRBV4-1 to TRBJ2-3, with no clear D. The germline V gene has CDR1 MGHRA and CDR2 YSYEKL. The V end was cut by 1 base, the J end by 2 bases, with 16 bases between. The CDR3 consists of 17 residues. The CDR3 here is CASSQVISLRDTDTQYF. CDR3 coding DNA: TGCGCCAGCAGCCAAGTTATTAGTCTACGCGACACAGATACGCAGTATTTT.

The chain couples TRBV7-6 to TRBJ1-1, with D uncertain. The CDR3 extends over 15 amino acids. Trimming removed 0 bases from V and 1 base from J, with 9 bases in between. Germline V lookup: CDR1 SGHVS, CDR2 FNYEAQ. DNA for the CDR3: TGTGCCAGCAGCTTAGCGTCTCCGTGGAACACTGAAGCTTTCTTT. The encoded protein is CASSLASPWNTEAFF.

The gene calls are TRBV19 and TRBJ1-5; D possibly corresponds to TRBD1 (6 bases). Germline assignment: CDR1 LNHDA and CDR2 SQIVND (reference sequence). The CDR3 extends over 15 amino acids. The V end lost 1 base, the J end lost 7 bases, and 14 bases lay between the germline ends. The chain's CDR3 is CASSIAPGQGQPQHF. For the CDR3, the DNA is TGTGCCAGTAGTATAGCCCCAGGGCAGGGGCAGCCCCAGCATTTT.